This T cell receptor beta chain was identified during a study of OX40 agonist ivuxolimab in advanced cancers. Study background: Each patient was given ivuxolimab into a vein every 2 weeks, at 0.01 to 10 mg/kg.

TCRdb's copy holds only in-frame clones and misses some; the assay was immunoSEQ multiplex PCR. The data hold 20,000 to 30,000 clones, with about 83% observed a single time. Concerning this clone: The antigen is unknown.

In germline, CDR1 is MNHNS, CDR2 SASEGT. This CDR3 comprises 15 residues. V lost 6 bases and J lost 2, with 14 bases in between. Overall study results and limits: Clonal expansion from baseline to week 6 occurred in both CD4+ and CD8+ T cells. It was also the case that some nonresponders had low normalized T-cell clonal expansion.

V and J are TRBV6-1 and TRBJ2-1; perhaps TRBD2 as D (5 bases). The sequence came from an adult with an advanced solid tumor such as melanoma, head and neck, liver or kidney cancer. The source material was CD4+ or CD8+ T cells sorted from blood, sampled in a trial of the OX40 agonist ivuxolimab. The CDR3 reads CASRNGLTTYNEQFF. CDR3 DNA: TGTGCCAGCAGAAACGGACTGACTACCTACAATGAGCAGTTCTTC.